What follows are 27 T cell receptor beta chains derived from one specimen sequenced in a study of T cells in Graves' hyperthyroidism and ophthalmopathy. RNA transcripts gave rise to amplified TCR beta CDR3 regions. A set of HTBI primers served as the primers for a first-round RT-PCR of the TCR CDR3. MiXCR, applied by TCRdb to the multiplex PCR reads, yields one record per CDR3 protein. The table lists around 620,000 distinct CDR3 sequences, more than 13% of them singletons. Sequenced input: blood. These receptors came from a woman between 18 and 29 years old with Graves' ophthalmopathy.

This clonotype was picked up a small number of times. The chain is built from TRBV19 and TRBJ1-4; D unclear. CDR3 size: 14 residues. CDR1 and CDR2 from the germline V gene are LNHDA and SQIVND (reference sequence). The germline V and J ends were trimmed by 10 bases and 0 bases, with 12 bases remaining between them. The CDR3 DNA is TGTGCCACTAGAGTTGGTGCAACTAATGAAAAACTGTTTTTT. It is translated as CATRVGATNEKLFF.

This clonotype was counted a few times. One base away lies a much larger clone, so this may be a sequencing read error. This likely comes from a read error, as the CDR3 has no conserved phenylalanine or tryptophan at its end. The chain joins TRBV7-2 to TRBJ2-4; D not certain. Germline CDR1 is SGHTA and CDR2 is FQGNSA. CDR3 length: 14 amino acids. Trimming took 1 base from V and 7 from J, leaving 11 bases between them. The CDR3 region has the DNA TGTGCCAGCAGCTTAGTGGCGACCGGGAACATTCAGTACTCC. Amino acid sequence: CASSLVATGNIQYS.

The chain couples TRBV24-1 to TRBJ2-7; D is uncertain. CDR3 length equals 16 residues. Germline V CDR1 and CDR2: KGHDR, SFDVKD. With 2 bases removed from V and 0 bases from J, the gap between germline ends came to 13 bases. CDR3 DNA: TGTGCCACCAGTGATTCCGGAACAGCCTCCTCCTACGAGCAGTACTTC. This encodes CATSDSGTASSYEQYF.

The CDR3 protein is CASSVDMGQGTSGNTIYF. The CDR3 coding sequence is TGTGCCAGCAGCGTAGATATGGGACAGGGGACATCTGGAAACACCATATATTTT. The J gene is TRBJ1-3, the V gene TRBV9, with TRBD1 matching over 10 bases. V was pared by 0 bases and J by 1 base, with 7 bases of the junction left unmatched. Germline lookup yields CDR1 SGDLS and CDR2 YYNGEE. The CDR3 covers 18 residues.

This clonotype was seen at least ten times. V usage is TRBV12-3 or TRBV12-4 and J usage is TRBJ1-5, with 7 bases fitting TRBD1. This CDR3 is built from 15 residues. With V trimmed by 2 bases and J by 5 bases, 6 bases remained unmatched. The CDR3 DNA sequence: TGTGCCAGCAGTTTATCGGACAGGCGGTATCAGCCCCAGCATTTT. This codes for CASSLSDRRYQPQHF.

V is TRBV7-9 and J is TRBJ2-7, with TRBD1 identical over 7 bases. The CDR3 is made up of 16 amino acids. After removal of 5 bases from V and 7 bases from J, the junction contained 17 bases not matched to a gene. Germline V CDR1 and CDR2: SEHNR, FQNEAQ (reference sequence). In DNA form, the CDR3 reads TGTGCCAGCAGCCCCCGACAGGGCCCCCTCTATGGGGAGCAGTACTTC. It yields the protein CASSPRQGPLYGEQYF.

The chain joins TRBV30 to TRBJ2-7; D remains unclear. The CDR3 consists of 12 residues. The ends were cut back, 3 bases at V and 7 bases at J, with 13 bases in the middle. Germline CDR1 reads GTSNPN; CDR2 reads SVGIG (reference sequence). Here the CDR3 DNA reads TGTGCCTGGAGCTCACTGGCTCGGGAGCAGTACTTC. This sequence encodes CAWSSLAREQYF.

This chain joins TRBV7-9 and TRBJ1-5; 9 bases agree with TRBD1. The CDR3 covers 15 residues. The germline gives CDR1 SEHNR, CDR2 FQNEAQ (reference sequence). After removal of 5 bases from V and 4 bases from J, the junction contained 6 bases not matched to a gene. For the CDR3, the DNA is TGTGCCAGCAGCCAAGGGACAGGGACAAATCAGCCCCAGCATTTT. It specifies CASSQGTGTNQPQHF.

The CDR3 is CASSYLTGAHGYTF. The CDR3 coding sequence is TGTGCCAGCAGTTACCTTACAGGGGCCCATGGCTACACCTTC. V is TRBV6-2 or TRBV6-3 and J is TRBJ1-2, with 7 bases identical to TRBD1. The V and J ends lost 2 bases and 6 bases, in that order; junction bases with no gene match: 6. The CDR3 length is 14 residues. Looked up from germline, CDR1 is MNHEY and CDR2 is SVGEGT.

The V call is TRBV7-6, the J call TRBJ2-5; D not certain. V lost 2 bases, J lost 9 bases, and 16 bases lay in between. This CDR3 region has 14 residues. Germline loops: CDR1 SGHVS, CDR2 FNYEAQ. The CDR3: CASSLPTLGKPQYF. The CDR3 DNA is TGTGCCAGCAGCTTACCCACTCTGGGAAAGCCCCAGTACTTC.

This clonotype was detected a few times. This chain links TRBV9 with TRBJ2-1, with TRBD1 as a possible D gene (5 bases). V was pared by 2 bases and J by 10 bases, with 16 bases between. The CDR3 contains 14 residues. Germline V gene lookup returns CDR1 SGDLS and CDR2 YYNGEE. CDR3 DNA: TGTGCCAGCAGCGTTAGTGGGGCCAACGAGGAGCAGTTCTTC. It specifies CASSVSGANEEQFF.

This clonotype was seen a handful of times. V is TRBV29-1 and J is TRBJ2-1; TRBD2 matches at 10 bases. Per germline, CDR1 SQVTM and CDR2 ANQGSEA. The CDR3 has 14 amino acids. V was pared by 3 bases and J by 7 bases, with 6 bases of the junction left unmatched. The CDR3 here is CSVDKREGPNEQFF. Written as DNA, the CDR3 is TGCAGCGTTGATAAGCGGGAGGGCCCGAATGAGCAGTTCTTC.

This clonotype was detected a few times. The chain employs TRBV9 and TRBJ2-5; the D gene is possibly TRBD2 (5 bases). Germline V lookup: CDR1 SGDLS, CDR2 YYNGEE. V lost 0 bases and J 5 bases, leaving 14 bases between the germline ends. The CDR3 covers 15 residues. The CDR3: CASSVGSGVRETQYF. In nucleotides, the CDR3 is TGTGCCAGCAGCGTAGGGAGCGGTGTTCGGGAGACCCAGTACTTC.

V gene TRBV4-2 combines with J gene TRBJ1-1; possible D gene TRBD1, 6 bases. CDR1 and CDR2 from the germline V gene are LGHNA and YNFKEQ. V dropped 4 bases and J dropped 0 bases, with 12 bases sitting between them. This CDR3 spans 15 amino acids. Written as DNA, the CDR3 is TGTGCCAGCAGCCCGGAGGACAGCATGAACACTGAAGCTTTCTTT. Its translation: CASSPEDSMNTEAFF.

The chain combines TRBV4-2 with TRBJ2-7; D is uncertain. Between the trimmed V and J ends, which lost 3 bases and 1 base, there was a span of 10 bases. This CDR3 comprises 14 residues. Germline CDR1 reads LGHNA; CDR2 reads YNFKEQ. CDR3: CASSQVDRSYEQYF. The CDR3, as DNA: TGTGCCAGCAGCCAGGTTGATCGATCCTACGAGCAGTACTTC.

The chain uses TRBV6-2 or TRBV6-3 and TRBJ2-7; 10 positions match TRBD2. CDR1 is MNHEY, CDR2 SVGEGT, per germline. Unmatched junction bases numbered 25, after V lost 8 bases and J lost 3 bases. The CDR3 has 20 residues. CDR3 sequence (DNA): TGTGCCAGCTCACCACCGAAAGCGGGAGGGCCCTGGACCTCACGCTACGAGCAGTACTTC. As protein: CASSPPKAGGPWTSRYEQYF.

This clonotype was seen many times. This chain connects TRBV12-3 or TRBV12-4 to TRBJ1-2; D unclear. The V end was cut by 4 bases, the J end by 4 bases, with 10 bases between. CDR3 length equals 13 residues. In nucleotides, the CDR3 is TGTGCCAGCAGTTATTCAACAGCCTATGGCTACACCTTC. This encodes CASSYSTAYGYTF.

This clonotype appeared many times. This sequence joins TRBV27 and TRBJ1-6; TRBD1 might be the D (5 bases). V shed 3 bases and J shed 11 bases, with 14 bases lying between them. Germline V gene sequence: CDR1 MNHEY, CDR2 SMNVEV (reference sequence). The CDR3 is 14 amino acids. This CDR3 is CASSFRRRDAPLHF. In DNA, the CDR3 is TGTGCCAGCAGTTTTAGACGTAGGGACGCACCCCTCCACTTT.

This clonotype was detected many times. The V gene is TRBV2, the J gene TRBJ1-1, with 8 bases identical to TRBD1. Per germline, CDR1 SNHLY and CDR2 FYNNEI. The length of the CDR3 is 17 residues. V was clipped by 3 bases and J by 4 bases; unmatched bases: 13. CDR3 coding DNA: TGTGCCAGCAGTGACCCCCTGACAGGGGCGCGTTCCACTGAAGCTTTCTTT. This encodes CASSDPLTGARSTEAFF.

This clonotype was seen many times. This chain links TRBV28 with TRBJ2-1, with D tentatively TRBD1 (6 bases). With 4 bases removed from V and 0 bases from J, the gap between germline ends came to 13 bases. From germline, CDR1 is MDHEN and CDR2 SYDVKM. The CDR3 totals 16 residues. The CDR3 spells CASSYIQGTSYNEQFF. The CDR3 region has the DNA TGTGCCAGCAGTTACATACAGGGCACCTCCTACAATGAGCAGTTCTTC.

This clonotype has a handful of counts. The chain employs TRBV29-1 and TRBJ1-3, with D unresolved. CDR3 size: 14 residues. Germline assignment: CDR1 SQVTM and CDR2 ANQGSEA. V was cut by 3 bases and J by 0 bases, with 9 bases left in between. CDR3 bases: TGCAGCGTTGAGGGCAGAGCCTCTGGAAACACCATATATTTT. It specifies CSVEGRASGNTIYF. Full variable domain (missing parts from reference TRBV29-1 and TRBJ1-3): SAVISQKPSRDICQRGTSLTIQCQVDSQVTMMFWYRQQPGQSLTLIATANQGSEATYESGFVIDKFPISRPNLTFSTLTVSNMSPEDSSIYLCSVEGRASGNTIYFGEGSWLTVV.

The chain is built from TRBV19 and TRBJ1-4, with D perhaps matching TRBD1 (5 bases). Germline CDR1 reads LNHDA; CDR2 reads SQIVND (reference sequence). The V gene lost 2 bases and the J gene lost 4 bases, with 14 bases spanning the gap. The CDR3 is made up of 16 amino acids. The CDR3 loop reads CASSIKLGRLNEKLFF. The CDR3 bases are TGTGCCAGTAGTATAAAGCTGGGACGGCTTAATGAAAAACTGTTTTTT. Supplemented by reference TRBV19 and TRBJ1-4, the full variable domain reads DGGITQSPKYLFRKEGQNVTLSCEQNLNHDAMYWYRQDPGQGLRLIYYSQIVNDFQKGDIAEGYSVSREKKESFPLTVTSAQKNPTAFYLCASSIKLGRLNEKLFFGSGTQLSVL.

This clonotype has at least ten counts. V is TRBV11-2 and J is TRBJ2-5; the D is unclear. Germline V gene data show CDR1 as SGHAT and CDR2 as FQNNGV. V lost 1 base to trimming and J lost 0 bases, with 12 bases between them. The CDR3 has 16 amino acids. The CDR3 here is CASSLGSGSYQETQYF. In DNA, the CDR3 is TGTGCCAGCAGCTTAGGGTCGGGCAGTTACCAAGAGACCCAGTACTTC.

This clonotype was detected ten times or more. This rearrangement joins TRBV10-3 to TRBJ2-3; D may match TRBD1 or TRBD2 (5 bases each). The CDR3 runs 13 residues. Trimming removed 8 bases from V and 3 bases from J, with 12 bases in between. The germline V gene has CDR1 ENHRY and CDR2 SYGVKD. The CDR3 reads CAIRYGGTDTQYF. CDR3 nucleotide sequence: TGTGCCATCCGCTATGGGGGTACAGATACGCAGTATTTT.

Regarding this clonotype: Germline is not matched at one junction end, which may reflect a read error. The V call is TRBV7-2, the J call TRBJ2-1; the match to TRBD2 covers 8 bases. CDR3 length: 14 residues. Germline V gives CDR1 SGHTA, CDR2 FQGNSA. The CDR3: CASSRSGIYSEQFF. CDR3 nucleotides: TGTGCCAGCAGCCGTAGCGGGATTTACAGTGAGCAGTTCTTC.

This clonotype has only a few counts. CDR3 amino acids: CASSSRRSSGNTIYF. For the CDR3, the DNA is TGTGCCAGCAGCTCCCGAAGGTCCTCTGGAAACACCATATATTTT. This chain links TRBV7-9 with TRBJ1-3, with D unclear. The germline V and J ends were trimmed by 4 bases and 0 bases, with 10 bases remaining between them. The CDR3 has 15 residues. The germline V gene encodes CDR1 SEHNR and CDR2 FQNEAQ (reference sequence). The full variable domain, with the rest looked up from reference TRBV7-9 and TRBJ1-3, is DTGVSQNPRHKITKRGQNVTFRCDPISEHNRLYWYRQTLGQGPEFLTYFQNEAQLEKSRLLSDRFSAERPKGSFSTLEIQRTEQGDSAMYLCASSSRRSSGNTIYFGEGSWLTVV.

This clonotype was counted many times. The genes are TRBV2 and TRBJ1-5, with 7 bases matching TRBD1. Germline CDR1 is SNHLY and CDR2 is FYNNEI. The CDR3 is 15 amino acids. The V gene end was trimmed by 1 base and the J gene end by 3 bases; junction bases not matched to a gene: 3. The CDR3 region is CASSEVDRDNQPQHF. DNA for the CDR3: TGTGCCAGCAGTGAAGTCGACAGGGACAATCAGCCCCAGCATTTT.